The T cell receptor (beta chain) under discussion was sequenced for a study of blood T cell repertoires in COVID-19. Study background: PBMCs, B-cell-depleted T cells, or T cells were the source of the cDNA or gDNA that made up the material.

Original processing methods: Estimation of nucleated cell counts was performed using reference gene primer amplification. Measured with immunoSEQ multiplex PCR; TCRdb has only the in-frame clones, and not every one. Clone size and the V and J calls come from that table; the DNA yielded D and trimming. This repertoire shows roughly 500,000 clones, approximately 85% found once; its top ten account for roughly 3.1%. V lost 1 base to trimming and J lost 4 bases, with 10 bases between them. Per the germline V gene, CDR1 is SGHTA and CDR2 is FQGNSA. This CDR3 is 14 amino acids long. This receptor was identified in a human donor in a cohort sampled during active COVID-19. The chain carries TRBV7-2 and TRBJ1-2; D is unresolved. Sequenced: peripheral blood. The DNA for the CDR3 is TGTGCCAGCAGCTTAGAGCCGGGTACCTATGGCTACACCTTC. It translates to CASSLEPGTYGYTF. Combining the CDR3 with reference TRBV7-2 and TRBJ1-2 gives the whole variable domain GAGVSQSPSNKVTEKGKDVELRCDPISGHTALYWYRQSLGQGLEFLIYFQGNSAPDKSGLPSDRFSAERTGGSVSTLTIQRTQQEDSAVYLCASSLEPGTYGYTFGSGTRLTVV.